This T cell receptor (beta chain) comes out of a study of CD8 T cells in ankylosing spondylitis. TCRdb independently ran MiXCR on the 5' RACE reads; one entry per CDR3 protein. This table holds around 130,000 distinct CDR3 sequences, 6.5% to 9% found once. The CDR3 is made up of 15 amino acids. V shed 4 bases and J shed 6 bases, with 16 bases lying between them. CDR1 is SGHTA, CDR2 FQGNSA, per germline. In its sample, this clonotype was seen many times. Sequences were obtained from blood, either unsorted or a sorted T cell fraction (not recorded which). V usage is TRBV7-2 and J usage is TRBJ1-5; a weak D match, TRBD1 (5 bases). The sequence was obtained from a male donor with ankylosing spondylitis or in good health (not recorded which). CDR3 sequence reads: CASSSLQVEGQPQHF. CDR3 bases: TGTGCCAGCAGCTCTTTACAGGTTGAAGGTCAGCCCCAGCATTTT.